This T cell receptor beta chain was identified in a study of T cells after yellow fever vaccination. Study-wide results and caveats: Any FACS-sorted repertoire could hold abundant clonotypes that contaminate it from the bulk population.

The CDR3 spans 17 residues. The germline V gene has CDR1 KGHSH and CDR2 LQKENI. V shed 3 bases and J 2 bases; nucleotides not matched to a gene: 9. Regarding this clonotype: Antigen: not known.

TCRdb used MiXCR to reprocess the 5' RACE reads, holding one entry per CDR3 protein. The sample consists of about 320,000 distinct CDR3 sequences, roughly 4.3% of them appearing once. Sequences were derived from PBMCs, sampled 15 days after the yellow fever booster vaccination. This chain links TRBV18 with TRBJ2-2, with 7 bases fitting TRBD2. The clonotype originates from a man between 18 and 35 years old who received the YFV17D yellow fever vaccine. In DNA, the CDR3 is TGTGCCAGCTCACCTTATATCGGGACTACAAACACCGGGGAGCTGTTTTTT. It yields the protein CASSPYIGTTNTGELFF.